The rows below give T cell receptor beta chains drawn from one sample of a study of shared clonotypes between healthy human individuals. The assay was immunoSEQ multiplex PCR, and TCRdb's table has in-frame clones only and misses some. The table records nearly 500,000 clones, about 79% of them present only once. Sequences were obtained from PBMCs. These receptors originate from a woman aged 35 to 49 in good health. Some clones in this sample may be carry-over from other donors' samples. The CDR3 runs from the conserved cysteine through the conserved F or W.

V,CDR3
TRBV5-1,CASMGLAGLLRSEQFF
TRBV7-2,CASSLGGGRATDTQYF
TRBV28,CASTVGQVYGYTF
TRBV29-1,CSVEEVAGVGEQFF
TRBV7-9,CASSWSASGTKTQYF
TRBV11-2,CASSLNYEQYF
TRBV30,CAWERDRAGELFF
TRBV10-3,CAISRSSGSESYEQYF
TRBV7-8,CASSEQARENTGELFF
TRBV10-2,CASSGGVGQPQHF
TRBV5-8,CASSSLRTGFTGELFF
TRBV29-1,CSGGQGITEAFF
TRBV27,CASRRGTVANTGELFF
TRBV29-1,CSVQKRTGGELFF
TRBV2,CASSEAPVAGAGNEQFF
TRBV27,CASSLVLGEGTSENRGLFETQYF
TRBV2,CASSLVDSETQYF
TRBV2,CASSVRGRETQYF
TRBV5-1,CASIKDGNQPQHF
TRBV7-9,CASSLDRENTEAFF
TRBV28,CASSLVGTPNTEAFF
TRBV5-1,CASSLVSLRYGYTF
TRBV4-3,CASSQDRGSSGNTIYF
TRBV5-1,CASSLGGLSGNTIYF
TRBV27,CASSSPTGSETQYF
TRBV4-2,CASYNSGGPGGDIQYF
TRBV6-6,CASSSPACETQYF
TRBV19,CASMTGGNTGELFF
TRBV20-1,CSASGTRGAFF
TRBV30,CAWSQTNEGYTF
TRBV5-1,CASSLGAGEAGYTF
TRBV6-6,CASSYLASVGELFF
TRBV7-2,CASSRDRDETQYF
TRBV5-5,CASSLFRTGVRFEQYF
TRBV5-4,CASSPGGTYTEAFF
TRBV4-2,CASSQEFRNTGELFF
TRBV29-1,CSVTPSFWTEAFF
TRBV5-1,CASSLTSATDTQYF
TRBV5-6,CASSLGWSGGAETQYF
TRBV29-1,CSVEAWAEAGTRQSSYEQYF
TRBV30,CAWGPGGTDTQYF
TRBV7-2,CASSSGGTGLSYEQYF
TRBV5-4,CASSLEDFDEQYF
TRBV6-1,CASSETHNEQFF
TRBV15,CATSPDRVYEQYF
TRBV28,CASSLLSVREANEKLFF